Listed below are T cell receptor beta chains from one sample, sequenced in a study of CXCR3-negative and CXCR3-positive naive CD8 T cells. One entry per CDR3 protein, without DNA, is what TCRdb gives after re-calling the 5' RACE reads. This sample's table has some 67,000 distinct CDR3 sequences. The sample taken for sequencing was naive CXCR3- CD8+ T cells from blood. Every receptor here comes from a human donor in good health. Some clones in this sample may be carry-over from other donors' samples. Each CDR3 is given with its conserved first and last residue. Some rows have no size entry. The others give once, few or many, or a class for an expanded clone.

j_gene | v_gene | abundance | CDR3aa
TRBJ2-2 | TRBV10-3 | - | CAISSPGQGAGELFF
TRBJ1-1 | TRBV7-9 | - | CASSLVGQENTEAFF
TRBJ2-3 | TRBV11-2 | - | CASSTGHNTPDTQYF
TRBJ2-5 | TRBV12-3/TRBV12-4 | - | CASSRIGVDRETQYF
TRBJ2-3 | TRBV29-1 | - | CSVVGGLDTQYF
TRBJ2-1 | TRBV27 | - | CASSLFGGTSGPYNEQFF
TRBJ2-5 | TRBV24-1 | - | CATSDFGAGPQETQYF
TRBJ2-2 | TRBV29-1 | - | CSVERLAGATGELFF
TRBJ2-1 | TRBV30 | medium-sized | CAWSVQNEQFF
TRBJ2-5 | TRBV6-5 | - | CASRRGTYQETQYF
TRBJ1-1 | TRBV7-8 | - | CASTLTGQNTEAFF
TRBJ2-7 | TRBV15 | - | CATSSDRRYGDEQYF
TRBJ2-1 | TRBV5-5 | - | CASSSSLSVDEQFF
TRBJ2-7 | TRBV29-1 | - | CSVEDPNSGTYEQYF
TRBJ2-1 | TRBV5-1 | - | CASSLVSNEQFF
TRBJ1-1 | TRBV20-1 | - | CSAREPRSHTEAFF
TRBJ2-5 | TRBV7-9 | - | CASSQVGTEETQYF
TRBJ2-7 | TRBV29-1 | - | CSVLGGTRYEQYF
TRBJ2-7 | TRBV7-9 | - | CASSFTTYEQYF
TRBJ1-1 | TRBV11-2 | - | CASSWENTEAFF
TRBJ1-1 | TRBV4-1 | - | CASSQDRWNTEAFF
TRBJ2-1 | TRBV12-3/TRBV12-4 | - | CASRQPTSGGTYNEQFF
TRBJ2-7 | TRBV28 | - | CASSFSPSYEQYF
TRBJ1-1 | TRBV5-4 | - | CASSFEGNIAFF
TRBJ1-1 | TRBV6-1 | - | CASSVGENTEAFF
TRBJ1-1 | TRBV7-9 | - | CASSFPGNTEAFF
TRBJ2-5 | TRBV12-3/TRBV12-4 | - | CASSPGQAETQYF
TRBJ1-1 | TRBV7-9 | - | CASSSPARDPNTEAFF
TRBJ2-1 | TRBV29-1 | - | CSVEGEPIQIEQFF
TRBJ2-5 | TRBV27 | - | CASSLYDRWEETQYF
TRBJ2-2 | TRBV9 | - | CASSEPSGGIYTGELFF